The 7 T cell receptor beta chains reported below all come from one sample, sequenced in a study of cytomegalovirus exposure and HLA in healthy donors. PCR was performed using 60 Vbeta and 13 Jbeta primers. The assay was immunoSEQ multiplex PCR, and TCRdb's table has in-frame clones only and misses some. The repertoire includes some 100,000 clones, about 74% of them detected once, and more than 4.5% sits in the top ten. The specimen sequenced was PBMCs. Receptors originate from a woman aged 18 to 35 in good health and CMV-seropositive.

This clone turned up a few times. CDR3 in amino acids: CASSYLTSGYYEQYF. The DNA of the CDR3 is TGTGCCAGCAGTTACTTGACTAGCGGATACTACGAGCAGTACTTC. The chain recombines TRBV7-2 with TRBJ2-7, with 9 bases lining up with TRBD2. This CDR3 comprises 15 residues. CDR1 is SGHTA, CDR2 FQGNSA, per germline. V gave up 6 bases and J gave up 3 bases; unmatched junction bases: 9.

V usage is TRBV6-5 and J usage is TRBJ2-2; TRBD2 agrees at 10 bases. CDR1 is MNHEY and CDR2 is SVGAGI in the germline V gene. The ends lost 8 bases at V and 6 bases at J; junction bases unmatched: 6. CDR3 length: 14 residues. CDR3 DNA sequence: TGTGCCAGCGGCGTAGCGGGAGGATCCGGGGAGCTGTTTTTT. Encoded protein: CASGVAGGSGELFF.

This clone occurred a few times. J is TRBJ1-4 and V is TRBV5-1, with 8 bases fitting TRBD1. The V gene end was trimmed by 4 bases and the J gene end by 7 bases; junction bases not matched to a gene: 9. Germline CDR1 is SGHRS and CDR2 is YFSETQ. CDR3 length: 15 residues. The CDR3 DNA reads as TGCGCCAGCAGCACAGACAGGGGAGGAGGTGAAAAACTGTTTTTT. Its protein product is CASSTDRGGGEKLFF. Full variable domain (rest looked up from reference TRBV5-1 and TRBJ1-4): KAGVTQTPRYLIKTRGQQVTLSCSPISGHRSVSWYQQTPGQGLQFLFEYFSETQRNKGNFPGRFSGRQFSNSRSEMNVSTLELGDSALYLCASSTDRGGGEKLFFGSGTQLSVL.

The CDR3 reads CASSSSRLANYGYTF. The CDR3, as DNA: TGTGCCAGCAGTAGTAGCCGCCTGGCTAACTATGGCTACACCTTC. The genes are TRBV13 and TRBJ1-2; D is uncertain. CDR1 and CDR2 from the germline V gene are PRHDT and FYEKMQ (reference sequence). The CDR3 spans 15 residues. Trimming took off 6 bases at V and 0 bases at J, with 14 bases between the two ends.

The chain recombines TRBV19 with TRBJ2-3; D remains ambiguous. Germline V lookup: CDR1 LNHDA, CDR2 SQIVND (reference sequence). The CDR3 runs 14 residues. V shed 1 base and J shed 2 bases, with 7 bases lying between them. The DNA of the CDR3 is TGTGCCAGTAGTATAGCACTTACCACAGATACGCAGTATTTT. It encodes CASSIALTTDTQYF.

This clone has only one observation. The chain combines TRBV5-1 with TRBJ2-3; no definite D call. Germline assignment: CDR1 SGHRS and CDR2 YFSETQ. The ends were cut back, 0 bases at V and 6 bases at J, with 11 bases in the middle. This CDR3 contains 14 residues. The chain's CDR3 is CASSLEYSLDTQYF. As DNA, the CDR3 is TGCGCCAGCAGCTTGGAATACTCGTTGGATACGCAGTATTTT.

The chain combines TRBV9 with TRBJ1-4; D is perhaps TRBD1 (6 bases). The V gene's germline CDR1 is SGDLS and CDR2 YYNGEE. Trimming took off 3 bases at V and 3 bases at J, with 15 bases between the two ends. CDR3 size: 16 residues. In DNA form, the CDR3 reads TGTGCCAGCAGCGCAGCCGTGGGGGGGCCTAATGAAAAACTGTTTTTT. Residues: CASSAAVGGPNEKLFF.